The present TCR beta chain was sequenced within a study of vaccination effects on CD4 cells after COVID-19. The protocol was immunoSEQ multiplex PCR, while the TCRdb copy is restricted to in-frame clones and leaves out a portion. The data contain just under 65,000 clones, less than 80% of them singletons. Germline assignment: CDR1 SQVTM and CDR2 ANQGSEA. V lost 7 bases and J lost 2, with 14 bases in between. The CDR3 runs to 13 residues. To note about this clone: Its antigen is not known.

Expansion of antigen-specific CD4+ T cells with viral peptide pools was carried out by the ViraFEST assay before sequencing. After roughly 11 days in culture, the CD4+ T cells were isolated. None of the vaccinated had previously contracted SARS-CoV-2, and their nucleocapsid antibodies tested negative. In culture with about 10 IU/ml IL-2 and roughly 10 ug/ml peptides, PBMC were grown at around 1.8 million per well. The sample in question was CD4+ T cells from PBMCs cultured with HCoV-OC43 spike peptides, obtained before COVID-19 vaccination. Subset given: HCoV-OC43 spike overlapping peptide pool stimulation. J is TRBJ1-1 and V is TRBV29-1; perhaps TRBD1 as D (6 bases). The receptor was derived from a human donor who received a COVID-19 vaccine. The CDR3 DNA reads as TGCAGCGAAAACAGGGACCTAAACACTGAAGCTTTCTTT. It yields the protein CSENRDLNTEAFF.